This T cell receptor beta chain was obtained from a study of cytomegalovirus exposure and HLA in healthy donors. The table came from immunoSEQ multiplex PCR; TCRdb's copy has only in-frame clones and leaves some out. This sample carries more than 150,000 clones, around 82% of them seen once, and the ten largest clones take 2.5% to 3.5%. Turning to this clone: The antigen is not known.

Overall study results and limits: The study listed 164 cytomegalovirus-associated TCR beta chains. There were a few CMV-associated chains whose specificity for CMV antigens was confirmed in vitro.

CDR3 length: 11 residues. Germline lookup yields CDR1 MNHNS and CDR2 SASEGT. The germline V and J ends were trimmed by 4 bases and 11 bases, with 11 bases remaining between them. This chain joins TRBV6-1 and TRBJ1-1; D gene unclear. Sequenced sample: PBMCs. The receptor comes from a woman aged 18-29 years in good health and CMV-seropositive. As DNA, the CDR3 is TGTGCCAGCAGTGGCGAAGGAGGGGCTTTCTTT. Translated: CASSGEGGAFF.